This T cell receptor (beta chain) was recorded in a study of chemoradiotherapy in HPV16-positive cancers. The study, taken as a whole, reports: Non-HPV-specific T cells did not expand in tumors during treatment, whereas candidate HPV-specific clones and E7-related motifs did.

This clone appeared a few times. Its antigen remains unidentified. V lost 10 bases, J lost 2 bases, and 8 bases stayed unmatched. Germline CDR1 and CDR2: MDHEN and SYDVKM. The CDR3 has 14 residues. Libraries were prepared by immunoSEQ multiplex PCR; TCRdb keeps only in-frame clonotypes and omits some of them. The repertoire holds tens of thousands of clones, with roughly 73% as singletons. The origin of this receptor is a human donor with HPV-associated anogenital cancer. The sample here was taken from a patient who underwent chemoradiotherapy. The V gene is TRBV28, the J gene TRBJ2-7, with 10 bases matching TRBD1. The CDR3 sequence is CATEDRGFTYEQYF. CDR3 bases: TGTGCCACCGAGGACAGGGGGTTCACCTACGAGCAGTACTTC.